The following is a T cell receptor (beta chain) sequence with its context. Primers used in a second PCR of about 7 to 12 cycles were a sample-barcoded 5' primer and a J-beta primer mix. A single record per CDR3 protein comes from TCRdb applying MiXCR to the 5' RACE reads. The sample contains 600,000 to 800,000 distinct CDR3 sequences, over 40% of which appear only once. With 3 bases removed from V and 0 bases from J, the gap between germline ends came to 6 bases. There are 13 residues in the CDR3. Germline V gene lookup returns CDR1 DFQATT and CDR2 SNEGSKA (reference sequence). Per-sample PBMC isolation yielded at least 7 million cells. The record originates from a study of blood T cells in healthy people across ages.

The sequencing input was blood. This TCR derives from a woman aged 80 or over in good health. The chain joins TRBV20-1 to TRBJ1-3; no reliable D call. CDR3 loop: CSARFFSGNTIYF. In DNA, the CDR3 is TGCAGTGCTAGGTTCTTCTCTGGAAACACCATATATTTT.